The text below deals with one T cell receptor beta chain. What it recognizes is unknown. V was pared by 8 bases and J by 0 bases, with 14 bases between. The CDR3 loop spans 15 amino acids. The germline CDR1 and CDR2 sequences are MNHEY and SMNVEV (reference sequence). The data stem from a study of vaccination and CD4 T cells after COVID-19. Study-level background: Nasal swab PCR had shown SARS-CoV-2 positivity in the convalescent patients (about 10 mild cases, one severe case).

The Oncomine TCR Beta short-read assay generated sequence data from the DNA of cultured CD4+ T cells. TCRdb ran MiXCR on the PCR reads and lists one entry per CDR3 protein. The sample consists of around 18,000 distinct CDR3 sequences, 70% of them appearing once. Treatment given: approximately nine-day PBMC culture with coronavirus spike peptide pools or control peptides (ViraFEST assay). Upon completion of 10 days of culture, CD4+ T cells were isolated via negative selection. The J gene is TRBJ1-5, the V gene TRBV27; maybe TRBD1 (5 bases). The sequence came from a human donor who had recovered from COVID-19. Sequenced material: CD4+ T cells from blood, cultured in vitro. The CDR3 reads CASSPTAYSNQPQHF. CDR3 nucleotide sequence: TGTGCCAGCTCCCCGACAGCATATAGCAATCAGCCCCAGCATTTT.